This T cell receptor beta chain was sequenced in a study of regulatory T cells in long-lasting Graves disease. The time point was: newly diagnosed GD, antithyroid drugs for less than 3 months. Scientists built the TCR library using RNA that was extracted from PBMCs. iRepertoire HTBI primers and Arm-PCR of CDR3 regions built TCR beta libraries. TCRdb recomputed calls from the multiplex PCR reads with MiXCR, one row per CDR3 protein. The sample has 450,000 to 500,000 distinct CDR3 sequences; 15% to 20% are singletons. This clonotype was seen many times. These same data were also listed under a study on T cells in Graves' hyperthyroidism and ophthalmopathy. This second study notes: Patients aged 18 to 65 had newly diagnosed hyperthyroidism that had lasted under 2 months. First-round RT-PCR with HTBI primers amplified the TCR CDR3 region. Among thyroid clonotypes expanded above 0.001, most also appeared in blood.

This specimen consisted of peripheral blood mononuclear cells (PBMCs), obtained at new diagnosis, from a patient treated with antithyroid drugs. This receptor was identified in a man aged 40-49 years with Graves disease.

CDR3 loop: CASSLYGSSGDSPLHF. The DNA for the CDR3 is TGTGCCAGCAGCCTTTACGGGTCATCTGGGGATTCACCCCTCCACTTT. This chain joins TRBV27 and TRBJ1-6, with D unresolved. The V end was cut by 6 bases, the J end by 8 bases, with 20 bases between. Germline CDR1 MNHEY, CDR2 SMNVEV (reference sequence). The CDR3 covers 16 residues.